The sequence of this TCR beta chain was determined in a study of blood T cell repertoires in COVID-19. Study-level background: There were acute and convalescent COVID-19 samples, and they came from the United States, Italy and Spain. PBMCs, B-cell-depleted T cells, or T cells provided the cDNA or gDNA that made up the material.

In its sample, this clone was seen a few times. Authors' analysis steps: Reference gene primer amplification gave nucleated cell count estimates. Generated by immunoSEQ multiplex PCR, the TCRdb table keeps only in-frame clones and is missing some. V and J calls plus clone size are reproduced from that table; the DNA served to infer D and trimming. The sample lists 80,000 or so clones, more than 60% seen once, with around 10% in the top ten. The CDR3 is 12 residues long. Deletions cut 5 bases from V and 6 bases from J, with 11 bases between. CDR1 is LNHDA and CDR2 is SQIVND in the germline V gene (reference sequence).

The clonotype comes from a human donor in a cohort sampled during active COVID-19. The V and J genes are TRBV19 and TRBJ2-7; possible D gene TRBD2, 6 bases. Sequences were obtained from peripheral blood. The CDR3 coding sequence is TGTGCCAGTAGTCGGGGGACGGGCGAGCAGTACTTC. This gives the protein CASSRGTGEQYF.